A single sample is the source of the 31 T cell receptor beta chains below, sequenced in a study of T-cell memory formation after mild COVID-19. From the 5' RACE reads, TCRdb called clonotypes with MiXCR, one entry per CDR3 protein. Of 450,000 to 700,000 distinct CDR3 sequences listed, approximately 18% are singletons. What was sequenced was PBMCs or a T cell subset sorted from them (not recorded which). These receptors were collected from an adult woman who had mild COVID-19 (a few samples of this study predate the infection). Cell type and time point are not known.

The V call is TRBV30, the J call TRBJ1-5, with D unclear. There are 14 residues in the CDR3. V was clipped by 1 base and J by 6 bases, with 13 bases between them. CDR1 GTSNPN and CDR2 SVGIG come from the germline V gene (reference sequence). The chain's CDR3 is CAWSGGVRAQPQHF. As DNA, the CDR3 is TGTGCCTGGAGTGGCGGGGTGCGGGCTCAGCCCCAGCATTTT.

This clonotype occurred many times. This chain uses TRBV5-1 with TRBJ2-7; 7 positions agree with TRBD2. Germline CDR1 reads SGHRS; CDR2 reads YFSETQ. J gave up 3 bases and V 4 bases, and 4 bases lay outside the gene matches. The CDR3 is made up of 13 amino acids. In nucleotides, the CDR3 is TGCGCCAGCAGCAGCGGGACCTACTACGAGCAGTACTTC. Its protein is CASSSGTYYEQYF.

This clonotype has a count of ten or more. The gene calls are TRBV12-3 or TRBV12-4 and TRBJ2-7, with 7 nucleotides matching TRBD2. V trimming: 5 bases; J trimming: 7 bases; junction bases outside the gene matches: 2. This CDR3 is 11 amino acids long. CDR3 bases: TGTGCCAGCAGTCCCGGGGGGGAGCAGTACTTC. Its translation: CASSPGGEQYF.

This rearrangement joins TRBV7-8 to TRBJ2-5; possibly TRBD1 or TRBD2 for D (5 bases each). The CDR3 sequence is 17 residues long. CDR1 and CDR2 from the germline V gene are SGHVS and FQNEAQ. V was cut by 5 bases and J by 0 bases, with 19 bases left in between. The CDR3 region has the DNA TGTGCCAGCAGCCCTTATGTCCTCGGGACCGACCAAGAGACCCAGTACTTC. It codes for CASSPYVLGTDQETQYF.

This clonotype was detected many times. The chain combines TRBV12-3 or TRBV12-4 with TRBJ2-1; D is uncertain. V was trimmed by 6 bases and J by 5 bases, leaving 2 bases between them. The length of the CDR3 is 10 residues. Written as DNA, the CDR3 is TGTGCCAGCAGCAACAATGAGCAGTTCTTC. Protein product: CASSNNEQFF.

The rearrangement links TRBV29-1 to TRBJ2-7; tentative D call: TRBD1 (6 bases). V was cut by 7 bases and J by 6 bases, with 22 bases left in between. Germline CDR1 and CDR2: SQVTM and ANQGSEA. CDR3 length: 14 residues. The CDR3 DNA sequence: TGCAGCGCTTCAGACGGGACAATGAAACTCGAGCAGTACTTC. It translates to CSASDGTMKLEQYF.

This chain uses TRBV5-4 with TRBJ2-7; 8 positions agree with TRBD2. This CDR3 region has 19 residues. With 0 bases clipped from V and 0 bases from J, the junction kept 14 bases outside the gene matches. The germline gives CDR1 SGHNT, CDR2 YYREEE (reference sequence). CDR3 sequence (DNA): TGTGCCAGCAGCTTGGGAGGCGGGAGGAGTCCTAGTGGCTCCTACGAGCAGTACTTC. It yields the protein CASSLGGGRSPSGSYEQYF.

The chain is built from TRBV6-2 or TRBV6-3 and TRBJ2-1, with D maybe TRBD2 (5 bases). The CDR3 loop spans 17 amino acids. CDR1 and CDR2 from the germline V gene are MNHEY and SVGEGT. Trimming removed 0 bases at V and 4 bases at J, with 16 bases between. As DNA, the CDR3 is TGTGCCAGCAGTTACTCTCCCGGACTTACTCCATACAATGAGCAGTTCTTC. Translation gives CASSYSPGLTPYNEQFF.

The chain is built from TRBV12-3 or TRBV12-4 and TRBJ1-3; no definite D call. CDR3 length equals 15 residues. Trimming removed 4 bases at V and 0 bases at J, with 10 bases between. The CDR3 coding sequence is TGTGCCAGCAGTTCGGTTCTAAACTCTGGAAACACCATATATTTT. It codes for CASSSVLNSGNTIYF.

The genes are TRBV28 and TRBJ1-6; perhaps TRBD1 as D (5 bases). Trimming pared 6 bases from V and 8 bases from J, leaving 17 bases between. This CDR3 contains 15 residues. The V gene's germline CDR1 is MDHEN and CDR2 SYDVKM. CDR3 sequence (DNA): TGTGCCAGCAGCCCCCCATCAGGGACCCATTCACCCCTCCACTTT. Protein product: CASSPPSGTHSPLHF.

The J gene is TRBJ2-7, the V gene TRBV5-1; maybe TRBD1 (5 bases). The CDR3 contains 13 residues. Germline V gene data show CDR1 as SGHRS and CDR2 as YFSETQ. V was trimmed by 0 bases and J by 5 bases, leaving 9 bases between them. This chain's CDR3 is CASSLGQTHEQYF. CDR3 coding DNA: TGCGCCAGCAGCTTGGGACAGACCCACGAGCAGTACTTC.

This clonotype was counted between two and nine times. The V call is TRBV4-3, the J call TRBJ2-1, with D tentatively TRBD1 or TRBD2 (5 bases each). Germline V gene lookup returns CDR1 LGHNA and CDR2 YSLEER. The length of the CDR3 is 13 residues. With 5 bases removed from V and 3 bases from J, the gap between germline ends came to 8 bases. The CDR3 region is CASSGDRYNEQFF. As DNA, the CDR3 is TGCGCCAGCAGCGGGGACCGCTACAATGAGCAGTTCTTC.

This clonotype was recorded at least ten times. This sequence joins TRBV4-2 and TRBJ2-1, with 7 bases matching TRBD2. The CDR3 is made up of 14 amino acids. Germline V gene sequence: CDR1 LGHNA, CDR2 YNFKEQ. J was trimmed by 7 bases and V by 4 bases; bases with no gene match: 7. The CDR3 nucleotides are TGTGCCAGCAGCCGGGGGGGGGATAGGAATGAGCAGTTCTTC. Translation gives CASSRGGDRNEQFF.

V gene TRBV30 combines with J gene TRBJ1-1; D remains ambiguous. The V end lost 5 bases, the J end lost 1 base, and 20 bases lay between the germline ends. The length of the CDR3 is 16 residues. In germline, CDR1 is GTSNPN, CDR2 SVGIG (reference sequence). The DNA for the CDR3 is TGTGCCTGGTCAAGTAAAGGGAGAAGGGCGAACACTGAAGCTTTCTTT. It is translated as CAWSSKGRRANTEAFF.

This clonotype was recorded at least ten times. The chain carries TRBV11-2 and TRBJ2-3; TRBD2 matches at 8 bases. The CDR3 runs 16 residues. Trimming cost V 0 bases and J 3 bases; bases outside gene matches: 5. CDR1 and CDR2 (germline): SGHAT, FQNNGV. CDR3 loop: CASSLDAGLVTDTQYF. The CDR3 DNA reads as TGTGCCAGCAGCTTAGATGCGGGACTAGTGACAGATACGCAGTATTTT.

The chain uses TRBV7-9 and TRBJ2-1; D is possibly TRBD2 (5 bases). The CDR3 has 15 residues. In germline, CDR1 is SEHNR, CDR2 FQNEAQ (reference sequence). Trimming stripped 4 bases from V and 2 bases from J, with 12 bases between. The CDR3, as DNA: TGTGCCAGCAGCTCCCCGGGAACAGCCTACAATGAGCAGTTCTTC. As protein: CASSSPGTAYNEQFF.

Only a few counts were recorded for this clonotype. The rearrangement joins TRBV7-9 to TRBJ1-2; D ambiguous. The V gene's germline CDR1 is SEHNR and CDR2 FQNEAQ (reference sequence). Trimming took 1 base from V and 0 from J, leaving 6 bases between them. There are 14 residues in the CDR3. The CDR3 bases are TGTGCCAGCAGCTTAGAACTATCTAACTATGGCTACACCTTC. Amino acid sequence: CASSLELSNYGYTF.

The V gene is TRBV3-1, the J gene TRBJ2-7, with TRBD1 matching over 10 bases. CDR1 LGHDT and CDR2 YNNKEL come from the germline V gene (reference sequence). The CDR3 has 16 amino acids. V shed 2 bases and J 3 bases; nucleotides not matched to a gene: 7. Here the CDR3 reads CASSQSPGTGDYEQYF. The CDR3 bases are TGTGCCAGCAGCCAATCTCCTGGGACAGGGGACTACGAGCAGTACTTC.

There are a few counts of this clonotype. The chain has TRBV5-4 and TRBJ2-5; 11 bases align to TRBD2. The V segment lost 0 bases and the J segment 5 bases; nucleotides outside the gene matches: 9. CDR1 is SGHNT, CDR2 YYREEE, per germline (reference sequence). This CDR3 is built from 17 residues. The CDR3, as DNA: TGTGCCAGCAGCTTGGCCGGTAGCGGGGGGGCCTGGGAGACCCAGTACTTC. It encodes CASSLAGSGGAWETQYF.

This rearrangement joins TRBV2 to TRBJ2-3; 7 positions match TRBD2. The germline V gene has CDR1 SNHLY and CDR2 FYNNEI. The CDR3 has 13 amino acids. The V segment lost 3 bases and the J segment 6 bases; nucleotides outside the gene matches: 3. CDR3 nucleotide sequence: TGTGCCAGCAGTGAGGGCGGGGGTGATACGCAGTATTTT. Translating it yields CASSEGGGDTQYF. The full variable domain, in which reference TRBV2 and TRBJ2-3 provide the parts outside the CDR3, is EPEVTQTPSHQVTQMGQEVILRCVPISNHLYFYWYRQILGQKVEFLVSFYNNEISEKSEIFDDQFSVERPDGSNFTLKIRSTKLEDSAMYFCASSEGGGDTQYFGPGTRLTVL.

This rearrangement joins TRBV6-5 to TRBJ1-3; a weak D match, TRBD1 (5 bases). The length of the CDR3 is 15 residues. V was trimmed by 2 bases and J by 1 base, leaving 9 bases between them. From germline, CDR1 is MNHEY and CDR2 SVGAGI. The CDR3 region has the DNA TGTGCCAGCAGTTACGTAGGGACGTCTGGAAACACCATATATTTT. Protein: CASSYVGTSGNTIYF.

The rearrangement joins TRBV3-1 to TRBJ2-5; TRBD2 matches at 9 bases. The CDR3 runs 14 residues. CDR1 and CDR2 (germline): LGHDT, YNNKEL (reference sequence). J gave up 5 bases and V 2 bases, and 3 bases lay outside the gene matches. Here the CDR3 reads CASSQRLAGETQYF. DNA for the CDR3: TGTGCCAGCAGCCAACGGCTAGCGGGGGAGACCCAGTACTTC.

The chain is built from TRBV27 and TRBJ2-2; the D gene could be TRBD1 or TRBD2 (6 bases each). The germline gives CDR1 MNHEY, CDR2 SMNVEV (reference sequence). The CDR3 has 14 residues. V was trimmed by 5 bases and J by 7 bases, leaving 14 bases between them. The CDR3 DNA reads TGTGCCAGCAGTATCCTCCGGGGGCACGGGGAGCTGTTTTTT. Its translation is CASSILRGHGELFF.

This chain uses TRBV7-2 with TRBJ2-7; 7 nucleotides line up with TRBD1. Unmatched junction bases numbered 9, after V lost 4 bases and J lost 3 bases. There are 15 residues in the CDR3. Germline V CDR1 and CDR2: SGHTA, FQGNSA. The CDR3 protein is CASSSSQGTVYEQYF. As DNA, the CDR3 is TGTGCCAGCAGCTCGTCTCAAGGGACAGTCTACGAGCAGTACTTC.

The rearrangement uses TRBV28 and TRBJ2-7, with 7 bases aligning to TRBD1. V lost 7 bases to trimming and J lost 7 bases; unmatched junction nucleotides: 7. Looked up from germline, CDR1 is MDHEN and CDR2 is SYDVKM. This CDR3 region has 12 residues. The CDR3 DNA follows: TGTGCCAGCACCGGGACAGCAGGAGAGCAGTACTTC. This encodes CASTGTAGEQYF. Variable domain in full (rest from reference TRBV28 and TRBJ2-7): DVKVTQSSRYLVKRTGEKVFLECVQDMDHENMFWYRQDPGLGLRLIYFSYDVKMKEKGDIPEGYSVSREKKERFSLILESASTNQTSMYLCASTGTAGEQYFGPGTRLTVT.

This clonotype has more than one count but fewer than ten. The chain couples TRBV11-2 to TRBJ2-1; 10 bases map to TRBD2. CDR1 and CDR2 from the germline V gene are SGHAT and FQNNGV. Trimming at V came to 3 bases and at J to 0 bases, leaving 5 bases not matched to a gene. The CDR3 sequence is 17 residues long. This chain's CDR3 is CASSFNLAGVSYNEQFF. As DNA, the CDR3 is TGTGCCAGCAGCTTTAATCTAGCGGGAGTCTCCTACAATGAGCAGTTCTTC. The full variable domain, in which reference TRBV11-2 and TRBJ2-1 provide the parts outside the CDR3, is EAGVAQSPRYKIIEKRQSVAFWCNPISGHATLYWYQQILGQGPKLLIQFQNNGVVDDSQLPKDRFSAERLKGVDSTLKIQPAKLEDSAVYLCASSFNLAGVSYNEQFFGPGTRLTVL.

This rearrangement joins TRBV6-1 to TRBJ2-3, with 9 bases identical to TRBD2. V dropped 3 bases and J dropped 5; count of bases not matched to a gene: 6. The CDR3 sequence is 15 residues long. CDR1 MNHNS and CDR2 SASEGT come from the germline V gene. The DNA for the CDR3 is TGTGCCAGCAGTGAGGCGGGGGGGCTTGTAGATACGCAGTATTTT. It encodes CASSEAGGLVDTQYF.

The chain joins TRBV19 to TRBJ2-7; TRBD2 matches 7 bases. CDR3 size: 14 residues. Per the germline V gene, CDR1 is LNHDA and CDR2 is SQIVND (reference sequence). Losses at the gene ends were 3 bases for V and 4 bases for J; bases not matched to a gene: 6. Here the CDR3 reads CASSMATGGYEQYF. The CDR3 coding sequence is TGTGCCAGTAGTATGGCGACGGGAGGTTACGAGCAGTACTTC. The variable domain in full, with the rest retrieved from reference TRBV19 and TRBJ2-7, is DGGITQSPKYLFRKEGQNVTLSCEQNLNHDAMYWYRQDPGQGLRLIYYSQIVNDFQKGDIAEGYSVSREKKESFPLTVTSAQKNPTAFYLCASSMATGGYEQYFGPGTRLTVT.

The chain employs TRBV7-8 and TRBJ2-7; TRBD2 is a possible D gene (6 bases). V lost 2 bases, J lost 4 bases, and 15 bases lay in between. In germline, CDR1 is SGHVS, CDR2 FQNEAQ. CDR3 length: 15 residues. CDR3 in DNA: TGTGCCAGCAGCTTATCCATCATGGGGGGTTACGAGCAGTACTTC. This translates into CASSLSIMGGYEQYF.

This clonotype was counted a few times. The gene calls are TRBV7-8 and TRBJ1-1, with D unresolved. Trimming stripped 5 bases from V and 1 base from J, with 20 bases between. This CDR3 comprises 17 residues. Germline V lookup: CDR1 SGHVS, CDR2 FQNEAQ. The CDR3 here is CASSPWTLSLGNTEAFF. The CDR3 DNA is TGTGCCAGCAGCCCCTGGACCCTTTCATTGGGGAACACTGAAGCTTTCTTT.

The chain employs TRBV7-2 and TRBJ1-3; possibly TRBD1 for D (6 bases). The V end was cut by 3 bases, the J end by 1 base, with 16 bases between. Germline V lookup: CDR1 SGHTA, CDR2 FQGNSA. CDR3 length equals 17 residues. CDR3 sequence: CASSFSGQKGSGNTIYF. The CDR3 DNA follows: TGTGCCAGCAGCTTTTCAGGACAGAAAGGTTCTGGAAACACCATATATTTT.